The next 15 T cell receptor beta chains were all read from a single sample in a study of shared clonotypes between healthy human individuals. Method: immunoSEQ multiplex PCR; TCRdb's copy keeps in-frame clones and lacks some. The sample lists roughly 1,500,000 clones; roughly 98% were seen once. The sample consisted of naive CD4+ T cells sorted from blood. Subset in this sample: CD45RA+ positively selected. These receptors originate from a young man in good health.

The chain has TRBV5-1 and TRBJ2-5; D remains ambiguous. The germline CDR1 and CDR2 sequences are SGHRS and YFSETQ. Trimming left V 0 bases short and J 4 bases short, with 10 bases between. The CDR3 loop spans 14 amino acids. The CDR3 bases are TGCGCCAGCAGCTTGGTCTCGCTTCGAGAGACCCAGTACTTC. Protein: CASSLVSLRETQYF.

The CDR3 sequence: CASSLVGGRETGELFF. CDR3 nucleotide sequence: TGTGCCAGCAGCTTAGTGGGCGGGAGAGAAACCGGGGAGCTGTTTTTT. The chain is built from TRBV7-2 and TRBJ2-2; 7 positions match TRBD2. The CDR3 loop spans 16 amino acids. The germline CDR1 and CDR2 sequences are SGHTA and FQGNSA. With 1 base clipped from V and 5 bases from J, the junction kept 7 bases outside the gene matches.

V is TRBV28 and J is TRBJ2-1; D is undetermined. Germline-derived CDR1 and CDR2 are MDHEN and SYDVKM. CDR3 length: 13 residues. Between the trimmed V and J ends, which lost 1 base and 15 bases, there was a span of 16 bases. The CDR3 sequence: CASSLSGGQAPFF. The CDR3 nucleotides are TGTGCCAGCAGTTTATCCGGCGGCCAGGCCCCGTTCTTC.

The chain carries TRBV28 and TRBJ1-5; D might be TRBD1 (5 bases). This CDR3 comprises 15 residues. CDR1 MDHEN and CDR2 SYDVKM come from the germline V gene. V lost 7 bases and J lost 2, with 15 bases in between. The DNA of the CDR3 is TGTGCCAGCAAAGGGACGGGATGGCGCAATCAGCCCCAGCATTTT. It translates to CASKGTGWRNQPQHF.

The chain has TRBV5-1 and TRBJ2-7; 7 bases line up with TRBD2. CDR1 is SGHRS, CDR2 YFSETQ, per germline. The trim removed 2 bases at V and 6 bases at J, leaving 5 bases unmatched. The CDR3 has 13 amino acids. The DNA for the CDR3 is TGCGCCAGCAGCTTACAGACTAGCAGCGAGCAGTACTTC. It translates to CASSLQTSSEQYF.

The chain has TRBV27 and TRBJ2-5; 11 bases fit TRBD1. V gave up 0 bases and J gave up 6 bases; unmatched junction bases: 9. This CDR3 is 17 amino acids long. Germline V gene data show CDR1 as MNHEY and CDR2 as SMNVEV (reference sequence). CDR3: CASSLSRGQGVLQTQYF. The CDR3, as DNA: TGTGCCAGCAGTTTATCGAGGGGACAGGGGGTACTTCAGACCCAGTACTTC.

Comments on this clone: Within the sample, other DNA sequences also encode this same CDR3. In nucleotides, the CDR3 is TGTGCCACCAGCAGAGATAGGGCGGAAGAGACCCAGTACTTC. It translates to CATSRDRAEETQYF. V usage is TRBV15 and J usage is TRBJ2-5, with D unresolved. CDR1 is LNHNV, CDR2 YYDKDF, per germline (reference sequence). This CDR3 spans 14 amino acids. V shed 0 bases and J shed 3 bases, with 8 bases lying between them.

The genes are TRBV10-3 and TRBJ2-7; 7 bases fit TRBD1. Germline lookup yields CDR1 ENHRY and CDR2 SYGVKD. Unmatched junction bases numbered 7, after V lost 0 bases and J lost 2 bases. This CDR3 has 16 amino acids. This CDR3 is CAISESAAGTAYEQYF. CDR3 nucleotides: TGTGCCATCAGTGAGTCGGCCGCCGGGACAGCCTACGAGCAGTACTTC.

The chain combines TRBV7-2 with TRBJ2-7, with a possible D match to TRBD2 (7 bases). The CDR3 contains 17 residues. Trimming stripped 1 base from V and 3 bases from J, with 19 bases between. CDR1 and CDR2 from the germline V gene are SGHTA and FQGNSA. The chain's CDR3 is CASSLVGRGAQGYEQYF. The CDR3 DNA sequence: TGTGCCAGCAGCTTAGTGGGCCGGGGGGCGCAGGGCTACGAGCAGTACTTC.

The chain carries TRBV5-4 and TRBJ2-2; D is perhaps TRBD2 (6 bases). The CDR3 runs to 15 residues. The germline CDR1 and CDR2 sequences are SGHNT and YYREEE (reference sequence). Trimming pared 5 bases from V and 0 bases from J, leaving 11 bases between. CDR3 in DNA: TGTGCCAGCAGTCCCAGGGAGGCGAACACCGGGGAGCTGTTTTTT. Translated: CASSPREANTGELFF. Full variable domain (missing parts from reference TRBV5-4 and TRBJ2-2): ETGVTQSPTHLIKTRGQQVTLRCSSQSGHNTVSWYQQALGQGPQFIFQYYREEENGRGNFPPRFSGLQFPNYSSELNVNALELDDSALYLCASSPREANTGELFFGEGSRLTVL.

The chain combines TRBV10-1 with TRBJ2-3; 8 bases match TRBD2. V lost 10 bases to trimming and J lost 6 bases; unmatched junction nucleotides: 12. Per the germline V gene, CDR1 is WNHNN and CDR2 is SYGVQD (reference sequence). The CDR3 runs to 14 residues. CDR3 protein: CANHSGDGFDTQYF. DNA of the CDR3: TGCGCCAACCATAGCGGGGACGGTTTTGATACGCAGTATTTT.

The rearrangement uses TRBV15 and TRBJ2-3; no reliable D call. The CDR3 contains 13 residues. The V end lost 1 base, the J end lost 4 bases, and 6 bases lay between the germline ends. Per germline, CDR1 LNHNV and CDR2 YYDKDF (reference sequence). CDR3 loop: CATSRGIADTQYF. The CDR3 DNA reads as TGTGCCACCAGCAGAGGGATCGCAGATACGCAGTATTTT.

The chain has TRBV29-1 and TRBJ2-7; 10 bases fit TRBD1. V gave up 7 bases and J gave up 5 bases; unmatched junction bases: 8. Germline V lookup: CDR1 SQVTM, CDR2 ANQGSEA. The CDR3 has 13 amino acids. The CDR3 DNA is TGCAGCGCCTCGACAGGGGGCTACGACGAGCAGTACTTC. It encodes CSASTGGYDEQYF.

The J gene is TRBJ2-7, the V gene TRBV19; 14 bases agree with TRBD2. V shed 5 bases, J shed 1 base, and the junction held 4 bases outside the gene matches. This CDR3 region has 16 residues. Germline V gene sequence: CDR1 LNHDA, CDR2 SQIVND (reference sequence). CDR3 in amino acids: CASSPGLAGASYEQYF. CDR3 nucleotides: TGTGCCAGTAGTCCGGGACTAGCGGGAGCGTCCTACGAGCAGTACTTC.

The rearrangement links TRBV6-6 to TRBJ2-7; possible D gene TRBD2, 5 bases. The CDR3 is made up of 16 amino acids. Trimming removed 0 bases at V and 3 bases at J, with 15 bases between. The germline gives CDR1 MNHNY, CDR2 SVGAGI (reference sequence). The chain's CDR3 is CASSYSAAGLSYEQYF. Here the CDR3 DNA reads TGTGCCAGCAGTTACTCGGCGGCTGGACTTAGCTACGAGCAGTACTTC.